These T cell receptor beta chains were read from a single sample in a study of CD8+ T cells in alopecia areata. This table comes from immunoSEQ multiplex PCR, and its TCRdb copy is limited to in-frame clones, with some not included. The repertoire includes 140,000 to 150,000 clones, around 87% of them detected once, and less than 15% sits in the top ten. The sequencing used CD8+ T cells sorted from blood, collected at week 0. The source is a human donor with alopecia areata. CDR3s include the opening cysteine and the closing phenylalanine or tryptophan. Each record gives: D gene, clone size, J gene, V gene, CDR3 DNA, CDR3 protein. A D gene is named only where the DNA matches it firmly. Size tells how often a clone was seen (once, few, many) or the class of an expanded clone, and some rows leave it out.

>TRBD1|-|TRBJ1-6|TRBV25-1
TGTGCCAGCAGTGAATTGGGACAGAGCTCCTATAATTCACCCCTCCACTTT
CASSELGQSSYNSPLHF
>-|-|TRBJ2-5|TRBV29-1
TGCAGCGTTGAGGAGGGACTTGGGGAGGAGACCCAGTACTTC
CSVEEGLGEETQYF
>-|-|TRBJ2-7|TRBV27
TGTGCCAGCAGTTGGCAAGTCTCCTACGAGCAGTACTTC
CASSWQVSYEQYF
>-|-|TRBJ2-2|TRBV27
TGTGCCAGCAGTTTCGGGGTTTACACCGGGGAGCTGTTTTTT
CASSFGVYTGELFF
>TRBD2|-|TRBJ2-7|TRBV4-1
TGCGCCAGCAGCCAAGCCACCTCTAGCGGGAGTAACGAGCAGTACTTC
CASSQATSSGSNEQYF
>-|-|TRBJ2-7|TRBV30
TGTGCCTGGAGTGTTCCTAGGGTCAGTGGCTACGAGCAGTACTTC
CAWSVPRVSGYEQYF
>-|-|TRBJ2-5|TRBV20-1
TGCAGTGCTGTTGACCAAGAGACCCAGTACTTC
CSAVDQETQYF
>-|-|TRBJ2-1|TRBV5-1
TGCGCCAGCAAAACAGGGTTTTACAATGAGCAGTTCTTC
CASKTGFYNEQFF
>TRBD2|-|TRBJ2-1|TRBV4-1
TGCGCCAGCAGTCTTAAACTAGCGAGTGAGCAGTTCTTC
CASSLKLASEQFF
>TRBD1|-|TRBJ2-3|TRBV9
TGTGCCAGCAGCGTAGCGCAGGGGGCTAGAGATACGCAGTATTTT
CASSVAQGARDTQYF
>-|-|TRBJ1-1|TRBV14
TGTGCCAGCAGCCAAGAAGGTAGGCCTCAAGCTTTCTTT
CASSQEGRPQAFF
>TRBD2|-|TRBJ2-5|TRBV2
TGTGCCAGCAGTGGAGTTACTAGCGGGAGAATCGAAGAGACCCAGTACTTC
CASSGVTSGRIEETQYF
>-|-|TRBJ1-3|TRBV5-4
TGTGCCAGCAGCCCATACTCTGGAAACACCATATATTTT
CASSPYSGNTIYF
>TRBD1|-|TRBJ1-2|TRBV7-6
TGTGCCAGCAGCCCGGGGACAGGGGGCGGTGTCTATGGCTACACCTTC
CASSPGTGGGVYGYTF
>-|once|TRBJ1-2|TRBV9
TGTGCCAGCAGCTCCCCCCGCGGGCGTGGGGGTGCCAGCTATGGCTACACCTTC
CASSSPRGRGGASYGYTF
>-|-|TRBJ1-5|TRBV23-1
TGCGCCAGCAGTCGGTCTAGCAATCAGCCCCAGCATTTT
CASSRSSNQPQHF
>TRBD2|few|TRBJ2-7|TRBV27
TGTGCCAGCAGTCCAACCGGGACTAGCGGGAGTCGTGGCTCCTACGAGCAGTACTTC
CASSPTGTSGSRGSYEQYF
>-|-|TRBJ1-1|TRBV5-6
TGTGCCAGCAGCGAGATGACAGGACACCACACTGAAGCTTTCTTT
CASSEMTGHHTEAFF
>-|-|TRBJ1-3|TRBV30
TGTGCCTGGACCCCGGGGTCCTCTGGAAACACCATATATTTT
CAWTPGSSGNTIYF
>-|-|TRBJ1-5|TRBV21-1
TGTGCCAGCAGCAGACGGACAGGGCCTCGCAGCTATAGCAATCAGCCCCAGCATTTT
CASSRRTGPRSYSNQPQHF
>-|-|TRBJ2-2|TRBV6-5
TGTGCCAGCAGTTTTGACGGTTCAAACACCGGGGAGCTGTTTTTT
CASSFDGSNTGELFF
>-|once|TRBJ1-1|TRBV29-1
TGCAGCGTTGAATTGACTGAAGCTTTCTTT
CSVELTEAFF
>TRBD1|-|TRBJ2-7|TRBV27
TGTGCCAGCAGTCTACAGGGGGCGACCTACGAGCAGTACTTC
CASSLQGATYEQYF
>-|-|TRBJ2-7|TRBV27
TGTGCCAGCAGTCCCCAACCGGGACTTATCTACGAGCAGTACTTC
CASSPQPGLIYEQYF
>TRBD1|-|TRBJ1-5|TRBV19
TGTGCCAGTAGTATAGGGGACAGGGGCAATCAGCCCCAGCATTTT
CASSIGDRGNQPQHF
>-|-|TRBJ2-5|TRBV9
TGTGCCAGCAGCGTAAGTTCAGGTGATGAGACCCAGTACTTC
CASSVSSGDETQYF
>-|-|TRBJ2-6|TRBV15
TGTGCCACCAGCAGAGTTGGGACTCTTTTGGCAGTCTCTGGGGCCAACGTCCTGACTTTC
CATSRVGTLLAVSGANVLTF
>-|-|TRBJ2-7|TRBV6-1
TGTGCCAGCACCTTCGGGACATCTTCCTACGAGCAGTACTTC
CASTFGTSSYEQYF
>-|-|TRBJ2-3|TRBV2
TGTGCCAGCAGTGAAACCCAAGCCAGAGGCACAGATACGCAGTATTTT
CASSETQARGTDTQYF
>-|-|TRBJ2-3|TRBV5-1
TGCGCCAGCAGCTTGGACGGAAGCACAGATACGCAGTATTTT
CASSLDGSTDTQYF
>-|-|TRBJ2-7|TRBV7-9
TGTGCCAGCAGCACGATAGGGGTGCACTACGAGCAGTACTTC
CASSTIGVHYEQYF
>-|-|TRBJ1-1|TRBV11-2
TGTGCCAGCAGCTTCAGCGAATCGAACACTGAAGCTTTCTTT
CASSFSESNTEAFF
>-|-|TRBJ2-7|TRBV7-8
TGTGCCAGCAGCCCCACAGGGTACGAGCAGTACTTC
CASSPTGYEQYF
>-|once|TRBJ1-6|TRBV13
TGTGCCAGCAGCTTAGCACAGGGCCCAACTCCCTATAATTCACCCCTCCACTTT
CASSLAQGPTPYNSPLHF
>TRBD2|-|TRBJ2-2|TRBV5-6
TGTGCCAGCAGCTTGCCCGGACTAGCGGGGGAGCTGTTTTTT
CASSLPGLAGELFF
>-|once|TRBJ2-4|TRBV7-9
TGTGCCAGCGCTGGGGAGGCGGCCAAAAACATTCAGTACTTC
CASAGEAAKNIQYF
>-|-|TRBJ1-2|TRBV6-5
TGTGCCAGCAGTTACTCAAACTATGGCTACACCTTC
CASSYSNYGYTF
>TRBD2|-|TRBJ2-5|TRBV9
TGTGCCAGCAGCGTAGCGCCTAGCGGACTCGGAAGACAAGAGACCCAGTACTTC
CASSVAPSGLGRQETQYF
>-|-|TRBJ1-2|TRBV27
TGTGCCAGCAGTTCTGGTCGTATCTATGGCTACACCTTC
CASSSGRIYGYTF
>TRBD1|-|TRBJ2-7|TRBV29-1
TGCAGCGTTGGGACAGGGATCTACGAGCAGTACTTC
CSVGTGIYEQYF
>-|-|TRBJ2-7|TRBV5-1
TGCGCCAGCAGCCCGGGACAAGCGATCTACGAGCAGTACTTC
CASSPGQAIYEQYF
>TRBD2|once|TRBJ2-1|TRBV7-9
TGTGCCAGCACCACGCTAGCGGGGGGGCATAACGATGAGCAGTTCTTC
CASTTLAGGHNDEQFF
>-|-|TRBJ2-7|TRBV11-2
TGTGCCAGCAGCCCGAACCCGAGGGGGGGTAGTTCCTACGAGCAGTACTTC
CASSPNPRGGSSYEQYF
>TRBD2|-|TRBJ2-1|TRBV13
TGTGCCAGCAGCTTAGGTATCTCCCCTAGCGGGGGGGCCTCGCAGTTCTTC
CASSLGISPSGGASQFF
>-|few|TRBJ2-7|TRBV6-5
TGTGCCAGTAAACAGGGTGGCGAGCAGTACTTC
CASKQGGEQYF
>-|-|TRBJ1-1|TRBV4-1
TGCGCCAGCAGCCAAGGGGACCATCGGGCTTTCTTT
CASSQGDHRAFF
>-|-|TRBJ2-1|TRBV27
TGTGCCAGCAGTTTATATTCAGTCGGTGAGCAGTTCTTC
CASSLYSVGEQFF
>-|-|TRBJ1-2|TRBV7-9
TGTGCCAGCAGCTCCGGACAAGGCTACACCTTC
CASSSGQGYTF
>-|-|TRBJ1-5|TRBV5-4
TGTGCCAGCAGCTTTGGGGATCAGCCCCAGCATTTT
CASSFGDQPQHF
>-|few|TRBJ2-7|TRBV7-9
TGTGCCAGCAGCACGGTACAGACAGGCGAGCAGTACTTC
CASSTVQTGEQYF